This T cell receptor (beta chain) was identified during a study of OX40 agonist ivuxolimab in advanced cancers. With regard to the full study: Ivuxolimab was a fully human IgG2 agonistic monoclonal antibody targeting the costimulatory receptor OX40 (CD134). Intravenous ivuxolimab was administered to patients every 2 weeks at six dose levels: 0.01, 0.1, 0.3, 1.5, 3 and 10 mg/kg. Of the approximately 54 patients in dose escalation, 19 had hepatocellular carcinoma, about 15 had melanoma, 9 had renal cell carcinoma and 9 had head and neck cancer. In the dose-escalation cohort, 82.7% of patients were male, and the mean age was approximately 60 years, with a range of roughly 20 to 80. Prior anti-PD-1, anti-PD-L1 or anti-CTLA-4 therapy was permitted, and checkpoint inhibitors had been received by roughly 42% of dose-escalation patients. Partial responses were achieved by three dose-escalation patients, of whom one had hepatocellular carcinoma and two had cutaneous melanoma. The point of sequencing TCRbeta in the periphery was to test whether ivuxolimab changed TCR sequence diversity and drove clonal T-cell expansion. The paper describes the monotherapy dose-escalation part (N ≈ 52 patients) of the phase I trial of ivuxolimab. The paper as a whole reports these results and caveats: After ivuxolimab, CD8+ T cells had more expanded clones than CD4+ T cells on average. At doses from 0.1 to 3.0 mg/kg, clonal expansion was seen in both CD4+ and CD8+ blood T cells between baseline and week 6. Low levels of normalized T-cell clonal expansion were also shown by some nonresponding patients. Antigen specificity was not determined for the clonally expanded peripheral T cells. In partial responders in the 0.1-3.0 mg/kg groups, normalized peripheral clonal expansion was found to be among the lowest, especially among CD8+ T cells.

Points on this clone: It lacks a known antigen. No quality values exist for individual bases; no much larger clone is one base distant.

Patients with a history of autoimmune disease or receiving systemic immunosuppression were excluded from the trial. Peripheral blood for TCR sequencing was collected from all dose cohorts at baseline, on cycle 4 day 1, and on cycle 7 day 1. Samples were obtained from an open-label, multicenter, first-in-human phase I dose-escalation trial of ivuxolimab. Adults with locally advanced or metastatic melanoma, renal cell, hepatocellular, or head and neck squamous cell carcinoma were enrolled in the trial. Before TCR sequencing, CD4+ T cells and CD8+ T cells from peripheral blood were sorted into separate populations. Genomic DNA was isolated from the sorted cells so that the TCRbeta CDR3 region could be sequenced. TCRbeta CDR3 regions were sequenced using the immunoSEQ Assay. The clones in this table, taken by TCRdb from immuneACCESS, are in-frame only. Not every clone is retained; where verified, under half of the shortfall comes from an unresolved V gene, and the cause of the rest is unknown. Within this sample are under 100,000 clones, with nearly 90% of them counted one time only. The ten top clones hold 0.15% to 0.2% of the sample.

From a lookup of the germline V gene, CDR1 and CDR2 are SGHVS and FQNEAQ. V is reduced by 5 bases and J by 3 bases, leaving a spacing of 16 bases between them. Counted from cysteine to phenylalanine, this CDR3 has 15 amino acids. Left in the record is the CDR3 DNA by itself, 45 bases read in frame from the first base. The origin of this receptor is an adult with an advanced solid tumor such as melanoma, head and neck, liver or kidney cancer. The source material was CD4+ or CD8+ T cells sorted from blood, sampled in a trial of the OX40 agonist ivuxolimab. The rearrangement joined TRBV7-8 to TRBJ1-2; TRBD1 is a possible D gene, resting on 5 matching bases. The CDR3 region has the sequence CASSRTGTGDYGYTF. DNA sequence: TGTGCCAGCAGCCGGACCGGGACGGGCGACTATGGCTACACCTTC.